This T cell receptor (beta chain) came from a study of cytomegalovirus exposure and HLA in healthy donors. Both 60 Vbeta primers and 13 Jbeta primers went into the PCR. Only in-frame clones appear in the TCRdb table, and some are missing; sequencing was by immunoSEQ multiplex PCR. The sample holds around 94,000 clones, 63% seen once. The origin of this receptor is a human donor in good health. Sequenced sample: PBMCs.

This chain's CDR3 is CASSEISLSSSVRSYEQYF. CDR3 sequence (DNA): TGTGCCAGCAGTGAAATATCGCTCAGTAGCAGCGTCCGTTCCTACGAGCAGTACTTC. The chain links TRBV2 to TRBJ2-7; no clear D gene. The germline gives CDR1 SNHLY, CDR2 FYNNEI. The CDR3 length is 19 residues. V was shortened by 2 bases and J by 1 base, with 24 bases between the two germline ends.